Below, 3 T cell receptor beta chains from the same sample are listed, as sequenced in a study of patients and donors after allogeneic stem cell transplantation (dated by TCRdb to between 2020 and 2021). Library preparation used RT-PCR. Sequencing was carried out with a NextSeq 550. TCRdb passed the public sequencing reads through fastp at Q25 and MiXCR, retaining productive beta sequences. Each CDR3 protein appears once, grouped with its most common genes and DNA. Recorded for this sample are 150,000 to 200,000 distinct CDR3 sequences; 40% to 45% of them occurred a single time. Jointly, the top ten make up 33% of the sample. Source material: blood, either unsorted or a sorted T cell fraction (not recorded which). All receptors derive from a human donor who was either an allogeneic HSCT recipient or a stem cell or donor lymphocyte infusion donor (not recorded which). It is not recorded whose cells these are; they may come from a transplant donor.

This clonotype appeared once. The V call is TRBV10-3, the J call TRBJ2-3; a weak D match, TRBD2 (5 bases). CDR1 and CDR2 from the germline V gene are ENHRY and SYGVKD. This CDR3 contains 16 residues. The V end lost 5 bases, the J end lost 4 bases, and 19 bases lay between the germline ends. The CDR3 bases are TGTGCCATCAGTCCCCGGGTGAAGCTAGCATCAGATACGCAGTATTTT. This sequence encodes CAISPRVKLASDTQYF.

J is TRBJ1-1 and V is TRBV7-2; TRBD1 is a possible D gene (6 bases). This CDR3 is built from 13 residues. Looked up from germline, CDR1 is SGHTA and CDR2 is FQGNSA. Trimming pared 4 bases from V and 5 bases from J, leaving 11 bases between. The chain's CDR3 is CASSSRGGTEAFF. As DNA, the CDR3 is TGTGCCAGCAGCTCCAGGGGAGGAACTGAAGCTTTCTTT.

The genes are TRBV7-9 and TRBJ1-1; the D gene is possibly TRBD1 (5 bases). The CDR3 loop spans 13 amino acids. The ends were cut back, 7 bases at V and 7 bases at J, with 16 bases in the middle. CDR1 is SEHNR, CDR2 FQNEAQ, per germline (reference sequence). As DNA, the CDR3 is TGTGCCAGCACCCAGGTGGGGGAAGGTGAAGCTTTCTTT. This encodes CASTQVGEGEAFF.